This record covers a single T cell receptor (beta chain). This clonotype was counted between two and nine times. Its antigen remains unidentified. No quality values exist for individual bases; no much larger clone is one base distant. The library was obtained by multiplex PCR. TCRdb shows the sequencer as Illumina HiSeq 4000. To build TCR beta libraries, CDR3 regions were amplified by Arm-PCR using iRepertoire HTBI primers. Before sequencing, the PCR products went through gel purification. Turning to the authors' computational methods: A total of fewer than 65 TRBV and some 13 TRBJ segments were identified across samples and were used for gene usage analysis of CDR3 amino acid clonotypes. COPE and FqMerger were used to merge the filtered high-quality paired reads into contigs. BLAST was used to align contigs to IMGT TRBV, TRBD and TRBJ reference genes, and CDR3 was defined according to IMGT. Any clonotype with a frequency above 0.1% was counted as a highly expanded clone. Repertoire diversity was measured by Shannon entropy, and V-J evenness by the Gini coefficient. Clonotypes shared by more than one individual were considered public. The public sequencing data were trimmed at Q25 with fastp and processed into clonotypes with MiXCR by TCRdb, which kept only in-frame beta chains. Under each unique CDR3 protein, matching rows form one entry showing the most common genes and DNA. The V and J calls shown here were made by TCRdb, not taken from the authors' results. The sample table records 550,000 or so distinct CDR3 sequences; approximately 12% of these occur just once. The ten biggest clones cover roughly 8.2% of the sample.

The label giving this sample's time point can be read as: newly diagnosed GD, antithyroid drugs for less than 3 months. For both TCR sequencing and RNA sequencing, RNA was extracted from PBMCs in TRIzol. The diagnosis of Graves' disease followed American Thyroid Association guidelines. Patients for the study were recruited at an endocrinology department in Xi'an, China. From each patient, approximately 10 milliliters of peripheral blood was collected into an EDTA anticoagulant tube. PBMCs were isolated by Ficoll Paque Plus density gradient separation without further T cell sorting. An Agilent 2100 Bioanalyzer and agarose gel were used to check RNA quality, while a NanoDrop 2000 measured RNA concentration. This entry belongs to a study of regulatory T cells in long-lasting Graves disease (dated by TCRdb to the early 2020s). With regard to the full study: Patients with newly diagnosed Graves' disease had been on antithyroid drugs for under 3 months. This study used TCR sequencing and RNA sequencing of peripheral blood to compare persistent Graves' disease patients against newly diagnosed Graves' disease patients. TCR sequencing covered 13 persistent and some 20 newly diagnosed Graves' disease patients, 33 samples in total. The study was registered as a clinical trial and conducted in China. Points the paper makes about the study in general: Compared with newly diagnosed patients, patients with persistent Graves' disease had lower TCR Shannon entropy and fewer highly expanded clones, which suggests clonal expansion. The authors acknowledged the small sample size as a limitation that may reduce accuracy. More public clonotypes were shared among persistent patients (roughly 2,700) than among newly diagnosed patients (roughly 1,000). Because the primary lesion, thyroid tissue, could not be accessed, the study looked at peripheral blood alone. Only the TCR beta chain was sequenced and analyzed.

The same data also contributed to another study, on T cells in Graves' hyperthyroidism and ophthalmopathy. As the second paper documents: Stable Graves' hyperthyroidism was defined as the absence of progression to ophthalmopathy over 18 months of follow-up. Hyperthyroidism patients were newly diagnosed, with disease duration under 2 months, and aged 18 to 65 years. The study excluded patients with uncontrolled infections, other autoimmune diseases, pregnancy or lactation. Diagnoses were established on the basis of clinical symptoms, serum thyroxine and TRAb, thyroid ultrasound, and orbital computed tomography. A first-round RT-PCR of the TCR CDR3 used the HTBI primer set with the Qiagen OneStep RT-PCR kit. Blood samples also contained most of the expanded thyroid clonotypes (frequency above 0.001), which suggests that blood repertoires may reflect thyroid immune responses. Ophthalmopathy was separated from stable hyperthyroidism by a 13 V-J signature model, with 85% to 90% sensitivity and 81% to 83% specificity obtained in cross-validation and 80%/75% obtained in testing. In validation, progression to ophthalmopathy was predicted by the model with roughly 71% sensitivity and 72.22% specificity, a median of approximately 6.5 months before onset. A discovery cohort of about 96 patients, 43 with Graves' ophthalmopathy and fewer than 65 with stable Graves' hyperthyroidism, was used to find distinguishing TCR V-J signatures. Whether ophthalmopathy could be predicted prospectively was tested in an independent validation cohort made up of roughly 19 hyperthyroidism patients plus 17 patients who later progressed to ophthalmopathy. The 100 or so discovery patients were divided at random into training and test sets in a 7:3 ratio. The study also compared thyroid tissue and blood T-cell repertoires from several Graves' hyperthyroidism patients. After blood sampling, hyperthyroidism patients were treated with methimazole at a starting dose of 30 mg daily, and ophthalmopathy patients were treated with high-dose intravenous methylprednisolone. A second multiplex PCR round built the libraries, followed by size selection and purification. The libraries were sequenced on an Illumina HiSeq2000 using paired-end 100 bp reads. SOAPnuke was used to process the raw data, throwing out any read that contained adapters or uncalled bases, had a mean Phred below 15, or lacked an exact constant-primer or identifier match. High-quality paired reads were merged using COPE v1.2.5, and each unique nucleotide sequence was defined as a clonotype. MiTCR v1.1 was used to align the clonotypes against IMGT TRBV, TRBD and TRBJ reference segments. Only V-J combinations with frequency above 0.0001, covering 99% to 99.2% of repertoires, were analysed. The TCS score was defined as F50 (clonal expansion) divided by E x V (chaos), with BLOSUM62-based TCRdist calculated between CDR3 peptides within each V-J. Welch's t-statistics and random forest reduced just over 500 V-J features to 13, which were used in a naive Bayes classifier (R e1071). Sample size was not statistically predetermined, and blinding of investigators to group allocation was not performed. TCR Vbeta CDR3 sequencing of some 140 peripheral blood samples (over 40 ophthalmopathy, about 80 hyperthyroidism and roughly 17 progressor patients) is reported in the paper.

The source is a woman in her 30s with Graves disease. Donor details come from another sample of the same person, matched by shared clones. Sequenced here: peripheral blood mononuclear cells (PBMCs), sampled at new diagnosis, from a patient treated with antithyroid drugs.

The CDR3 protein: CSVKGPTRQETQYF. The DNA sequence is TGCAGCGTCAAGGGCCCGACGCGCCAAGAGACCCAGTACTTC. This chain joins TRBV29-1 to TRBJ2-5, with no D gene named confidently. V sheds 6 bases and J sheds 1 base, leaving 15 bases between their ends. From its cysteine to its phenylalanine, the CDR3 spans 14 amino acids. The kept DNA is CDR3 alone, 42 bases in frame from the first base. The germline V gene provides CDR1 SQVTM and CDR2 ANQGSEA.